Sequencing of this T cell receptor (beta chain) was carried out in a study of shared clonotypes between healthy human individuals. Selected positively for CCR7 and CD45RO-negative, naive CD8 cells excluded terminally differentiated effector memory CD45RA+ cells. The deep-level immunoSEQ assay was used. Original handling: Sequence data from immunoSEQ were junction-only and lacked quality scores; consequently, filtering differed. Libraries were prepared by immunoSEQ multiplex PCR; TCRdb keeps only in-frame clonotypes and omits some of them. V and J calls and clone size are copied from that table; D and trimming were computed from the DNA. This sample has about 2.2 million clones; roughly 93% occur once, and the top ten carry about 1.7%. With regard to this clone: What it binds is not known.

Findings and caveats of the study: Limited genetic and exposure-history diversity came from having few donors. Among donors, the sharing of clonotypes was expected to be influenced by sequencing depth.

Sequencing was done on a sample of naive CD8+ T cells from PBMCs. The source is a man younger than 35 in good health. Some clones in this sample may be carry-over from other donors' samples.

The CDR3 protein is CSVIDGTATSYNEQFF. The DNA for the CDR3 is TGCAGCGTTATTGATGGGACAGCTACTTCCTACAATGAGCAGTTCTTC. V and J are TRBV29-1 and TRBJ2-1; 7 bases are a match to TRBD1. The CDR3 length is 16 residues. V shed 5 bases and J 1 base; nucleotides not matched to a gene: 11. Looked up from germline, CDR1 is SQVTM and CDR2 is ANQGSEA.